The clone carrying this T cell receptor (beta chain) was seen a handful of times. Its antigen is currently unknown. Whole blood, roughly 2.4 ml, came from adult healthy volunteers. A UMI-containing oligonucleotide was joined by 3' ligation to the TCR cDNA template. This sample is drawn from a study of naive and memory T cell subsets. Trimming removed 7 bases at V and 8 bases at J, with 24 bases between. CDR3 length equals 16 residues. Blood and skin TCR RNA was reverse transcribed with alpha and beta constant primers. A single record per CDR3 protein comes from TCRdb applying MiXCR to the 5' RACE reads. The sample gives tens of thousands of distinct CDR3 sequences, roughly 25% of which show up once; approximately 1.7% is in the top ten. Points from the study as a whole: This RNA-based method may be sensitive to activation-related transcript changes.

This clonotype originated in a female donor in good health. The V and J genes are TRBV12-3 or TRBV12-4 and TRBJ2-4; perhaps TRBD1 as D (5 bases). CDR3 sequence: CASTFGASWGEYIQYF. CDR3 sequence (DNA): TGTGCCAGCACCTTTGGGGCTAGTTGGGGCGAGTACATTCAGTACTTC.